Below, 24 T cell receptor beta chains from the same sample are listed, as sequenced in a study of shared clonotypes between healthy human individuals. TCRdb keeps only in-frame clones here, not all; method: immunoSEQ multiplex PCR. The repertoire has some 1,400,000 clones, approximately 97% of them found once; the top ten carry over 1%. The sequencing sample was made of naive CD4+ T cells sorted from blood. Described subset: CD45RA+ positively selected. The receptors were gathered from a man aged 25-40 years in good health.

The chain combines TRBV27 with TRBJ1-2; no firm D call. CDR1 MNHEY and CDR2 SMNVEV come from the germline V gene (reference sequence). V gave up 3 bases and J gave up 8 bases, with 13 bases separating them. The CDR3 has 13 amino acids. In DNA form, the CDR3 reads TGTGCCAGCAGTTTCGACCAGGAGGGCGGCTACACCTTC. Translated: CASSFDQEGGYTF.

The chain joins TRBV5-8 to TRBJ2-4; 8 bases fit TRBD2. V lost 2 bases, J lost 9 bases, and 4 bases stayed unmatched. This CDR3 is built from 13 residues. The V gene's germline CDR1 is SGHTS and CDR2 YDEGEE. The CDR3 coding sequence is TGTGCCAGCAGCTTTCAGCTAGCGGGCATTCAGTACTTC. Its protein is CASSFQLAGIQYF. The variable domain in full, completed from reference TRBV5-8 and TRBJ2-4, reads EAGVTQSPTHLIKTRGQQATLRCSPISGHTSVYWYQQALGLGLQFLLWYDEGEERNRGNFPPRFSGRQFPNYSSELNVNALELEDSALYLCASSFQLAGIQYFGAGTRLSVL.

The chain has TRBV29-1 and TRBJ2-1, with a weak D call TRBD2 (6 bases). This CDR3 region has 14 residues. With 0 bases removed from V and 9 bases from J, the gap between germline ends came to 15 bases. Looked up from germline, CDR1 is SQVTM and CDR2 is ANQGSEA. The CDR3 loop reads CSVEERLGDGEQFF. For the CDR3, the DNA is TGCAGCGTTGAAGAAAGACTAGGTGACGGTGAGCAGTTCTTC.

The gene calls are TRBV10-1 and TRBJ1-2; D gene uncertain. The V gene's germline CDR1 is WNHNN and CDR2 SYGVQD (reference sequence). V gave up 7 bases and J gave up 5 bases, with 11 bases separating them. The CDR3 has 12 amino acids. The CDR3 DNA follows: TGCGCCAGCACCCCAGGATCATATGGCTACACCTTC. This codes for CASTPGSYGYTF.

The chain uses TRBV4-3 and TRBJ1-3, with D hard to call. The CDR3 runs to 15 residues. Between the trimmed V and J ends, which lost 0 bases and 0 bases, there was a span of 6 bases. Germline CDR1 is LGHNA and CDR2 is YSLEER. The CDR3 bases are TGCGCCAGCAGCCAAGATTGGGGCTCTGGAAACACCATATATTTT. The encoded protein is CASSQDWGSGNTIYF.

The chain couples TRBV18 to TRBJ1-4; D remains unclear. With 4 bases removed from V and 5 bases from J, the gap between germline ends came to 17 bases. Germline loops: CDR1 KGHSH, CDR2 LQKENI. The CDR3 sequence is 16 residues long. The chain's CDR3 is CASSQGAGFQNEKLFF. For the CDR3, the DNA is TGTGCCAGCTCACAGGGCGCGGGGTTCCAGAATGAAAAACTGTTTTTT.

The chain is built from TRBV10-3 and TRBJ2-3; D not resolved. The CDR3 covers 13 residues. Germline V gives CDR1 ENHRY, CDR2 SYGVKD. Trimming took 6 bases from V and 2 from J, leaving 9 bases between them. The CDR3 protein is CAISPQDTDTQYF. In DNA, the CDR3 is TGTGCCATCAGCCCTCAAGACACAGATACGCAGTATTTT.

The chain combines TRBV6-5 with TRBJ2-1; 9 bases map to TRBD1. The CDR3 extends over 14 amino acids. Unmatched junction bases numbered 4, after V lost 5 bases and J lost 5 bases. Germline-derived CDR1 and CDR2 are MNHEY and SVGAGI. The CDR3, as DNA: TGTGCCAGCAGTAAACAGGGGGCCCACAATGAGCAGTTCTTC. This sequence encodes CASSKQGAHNEQFF.

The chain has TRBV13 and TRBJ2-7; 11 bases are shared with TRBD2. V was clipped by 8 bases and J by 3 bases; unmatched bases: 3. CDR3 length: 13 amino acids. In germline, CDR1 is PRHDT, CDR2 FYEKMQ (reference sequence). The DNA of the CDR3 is TGTGCCAGCGGGACTAGCGGAATCTACGAGCAGTACTTC. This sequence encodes CASGTSGIYEQYF.

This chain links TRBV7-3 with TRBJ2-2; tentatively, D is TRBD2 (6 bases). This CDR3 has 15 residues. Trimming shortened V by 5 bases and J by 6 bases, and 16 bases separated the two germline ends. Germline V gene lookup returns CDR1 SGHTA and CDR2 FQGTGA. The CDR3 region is CASSATVGGPGELFF. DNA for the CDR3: TGTGCCAGCAGCGCCACGGTCGGGGGACCCGGGGAGCTGTTTTTT.

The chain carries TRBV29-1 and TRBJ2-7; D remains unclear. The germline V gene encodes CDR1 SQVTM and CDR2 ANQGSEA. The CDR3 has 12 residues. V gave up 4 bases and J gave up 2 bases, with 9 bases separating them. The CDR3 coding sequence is TGCAGCGTTGCCGGGCCGACCTACGAGCAGTACTTC. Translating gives CSVAGPTYEQYF.

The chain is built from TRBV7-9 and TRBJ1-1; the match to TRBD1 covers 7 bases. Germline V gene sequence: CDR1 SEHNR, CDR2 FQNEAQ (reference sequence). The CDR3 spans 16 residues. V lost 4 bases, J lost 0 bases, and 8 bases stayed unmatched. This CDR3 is CASSWPRTGMNTEAFF. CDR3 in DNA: TGTGCCAGCAGCTGGCCCCGGACAGGTATGAACACTGAAGCTTTCTTT.

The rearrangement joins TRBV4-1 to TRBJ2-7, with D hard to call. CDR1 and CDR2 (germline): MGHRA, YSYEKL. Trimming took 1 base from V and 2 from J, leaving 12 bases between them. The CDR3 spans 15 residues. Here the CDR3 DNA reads TGCGCCAGCAGCCAAGTCGCCAGTTTAACCTACGAGCAGTACTTC. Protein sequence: CASSQVASLTYEQYF.

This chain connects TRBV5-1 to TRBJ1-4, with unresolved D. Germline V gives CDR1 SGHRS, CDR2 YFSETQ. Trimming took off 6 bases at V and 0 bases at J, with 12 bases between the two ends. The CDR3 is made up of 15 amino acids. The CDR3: CASTTYGTTNEKLFF. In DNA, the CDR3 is TGCGCCAGCACCACCTACGGGACAACTAATGAAAAACTGTTTTTT.

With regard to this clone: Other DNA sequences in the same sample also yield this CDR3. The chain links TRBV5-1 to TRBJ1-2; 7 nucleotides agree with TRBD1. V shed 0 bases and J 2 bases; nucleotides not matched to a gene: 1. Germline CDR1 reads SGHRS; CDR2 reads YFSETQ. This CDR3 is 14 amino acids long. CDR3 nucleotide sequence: TGCGCCAGCAGCTTGGACAGGGGAAACTATGGCTACACCTTC. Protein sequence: CASSLDRGNYGYTF.

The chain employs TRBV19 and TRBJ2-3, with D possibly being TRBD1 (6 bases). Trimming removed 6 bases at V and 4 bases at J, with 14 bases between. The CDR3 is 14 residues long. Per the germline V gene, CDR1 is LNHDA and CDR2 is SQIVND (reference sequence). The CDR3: CASRKRTAPDTQYF. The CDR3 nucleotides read TGTGCCAGTAGGAAGCGGACAGCCCCAGATACGCAGTATTTT. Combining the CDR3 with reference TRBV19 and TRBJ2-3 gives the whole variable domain DGGITQSPKYLFRKEGQNVTLSCEQNLNHDAMYWYRQDPGQGLRLIYYSQIVNDFQKGDIAEGYSVSREKKESFPLTVTSAQKNPTAFYLCASRKRTAPDTQYFGPGTRLTVL.

CDR3 sequence reads: CASPGTGGTGELFF. The CDR3 DNA sequence: TGCGCCAGCCCGGGGACAGGGGGTACCGGGGAGCTGTTTTTT. The chain has TRBV10-1 and TRBJ2-2; 11 positions match TRBD1. CDR1 is WNHNN, CDR2 SYGVQD, per germline (reference sequence). This CDR3 contains 14 residues. V lost 8 bases to trimming and J lost 5 bases; unmatched junction nucleotides: 4.

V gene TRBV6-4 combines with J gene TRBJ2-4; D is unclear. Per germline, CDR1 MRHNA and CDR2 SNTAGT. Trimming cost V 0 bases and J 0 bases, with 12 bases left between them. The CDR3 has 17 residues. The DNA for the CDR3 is TGTGCCAGCAGTGACTCGCCTAGGGTTCTAGCCAAAAACATTCAGTACTTC. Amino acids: CASSDSPRVLAKNIQYF.

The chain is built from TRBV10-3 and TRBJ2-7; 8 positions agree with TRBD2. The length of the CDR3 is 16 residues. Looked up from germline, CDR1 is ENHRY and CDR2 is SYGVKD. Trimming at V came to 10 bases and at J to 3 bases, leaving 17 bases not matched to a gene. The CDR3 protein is CATAGGSGNLGYEQYF. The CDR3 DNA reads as TGTGCCACGGCCGGGGGTAGCGGGAATCTGGGCTACGAGCAGTACTTC.

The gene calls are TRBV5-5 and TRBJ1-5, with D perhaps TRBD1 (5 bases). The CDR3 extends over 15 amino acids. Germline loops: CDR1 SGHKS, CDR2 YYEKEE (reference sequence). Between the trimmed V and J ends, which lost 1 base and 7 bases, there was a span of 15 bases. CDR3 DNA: TGTGCCAGCAGCTTGTATTTCTCCGGGGGGCAGCCCCAGCATTTT. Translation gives CASSLYFSGGQPQHF.

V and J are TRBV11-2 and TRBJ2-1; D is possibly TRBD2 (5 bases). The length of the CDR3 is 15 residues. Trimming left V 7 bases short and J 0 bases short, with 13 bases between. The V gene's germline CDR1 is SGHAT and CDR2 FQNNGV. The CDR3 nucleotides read TGTGCCAGCACCCGGAGGACTCGCTCCTACAATGAGCAGTTCTTC. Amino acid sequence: CASTRRTRSYNEQFF.

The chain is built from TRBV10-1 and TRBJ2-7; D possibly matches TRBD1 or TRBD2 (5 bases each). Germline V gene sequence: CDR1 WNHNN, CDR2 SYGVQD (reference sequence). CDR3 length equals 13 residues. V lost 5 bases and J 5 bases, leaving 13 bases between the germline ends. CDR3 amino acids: CASSRDPNDEQYF. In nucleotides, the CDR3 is TGCGCCAGCAGTAGGGACCCCAATGACGAGCAGTACTTC.

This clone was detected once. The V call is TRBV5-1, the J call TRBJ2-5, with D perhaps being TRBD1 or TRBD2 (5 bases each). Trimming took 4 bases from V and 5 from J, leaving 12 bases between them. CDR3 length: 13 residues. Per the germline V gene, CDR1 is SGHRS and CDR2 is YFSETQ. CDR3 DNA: TGCGCCAGCAGCACCCGGGACGCCGAGACCCAGTACTTC. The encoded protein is CASSTRDAETQYF.

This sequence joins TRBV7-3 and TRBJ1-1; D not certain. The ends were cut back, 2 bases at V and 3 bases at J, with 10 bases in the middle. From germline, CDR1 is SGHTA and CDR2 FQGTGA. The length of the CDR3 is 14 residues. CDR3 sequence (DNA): TGTGCCAGCAGCTTAGAGCCAGGCGACACTGAAGCTTTCTTT. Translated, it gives CASSLEPGDTEAFF.